The 9 T cell receptor beta chains in this list originate from one sample, sequenced in a study of CD8 T cells in Susac syndrome. Random hexamers were used to reverse transcribe about 0.5 to 1 ug of RNA. TCRdb reprocessed the immunoSEQ multiplex PCR reads via MiXCR and lists one record per CDR3 protein. The sample lists 130,000 to 150,000 distinct CDR3 sequences, 95% occurring once. Sample: CD4+ T cells from PBMCs. The origin of the receptors is a human donor with Susac syndrome.

The V call is TRBV28, the J call TRBJ2-1, with D hard to call. Germline V gene data show CDR1 as MDHEN and CDR2 as SYDVKM. Trimming removed 7 bases at V and 1 base at J, with 8 bases between. This CDR3 has 13 residues. The CDR3 nucleotides read TGTGCCAGCACGCTAGTATCCTACAATGAGCAGTTCTTC. Translating it yields CASTLVSYNEQFF. Full variable domain (remainder filled in from reference TRBV28 and TRBJ2-1): DVKVTQSSRYLVKRTGEKVFLECVQDMDHENMFWYRQDPGLGLRLIYFSYDVKMKEKGDIPEGYSVSREKKERFSLILESASTNQTSMYLCASTLVSYNEQFFGPGTRLTVL.

The V gene is TRBV29-1, the J gene TRBJ2-5; 10 positions match TRBD2. The CDR3 runs to 12 residues. CDR1 and CDR2 from the germline V gene are SQVTM and ANQGSEA. V gave up 4 bases and J gave up 13 bases; unmatched junction bases: 9. The CDR3 nucleotides are TGCAGCGTTGGGGGACTAGCGCCGACGCGGTACTTC. Protein: CSVGGLAPTRYF.

V gene TRBV14 combines with J gene TRBJ2-3; D tentatively reads TRBD1 or TRBD2 (6 bases each). The germline V and J ends were trimmed by 5 bases and 6 bases, with 15 bases remaining between them. Germline CDR1 reads SGHDN; CDR2 reads FVKESK. The CDR3 is made up of 14 amino acids. CDR3 protein: CASSYRGPTDTQYF. The DNA for the CDR3 is TGTGCCAGCAGCTACCGGGGGCCGACGGATACGCAGTATTTT.

The V call is TRBV28, the J call TRBJ2-7, with a tentative D call TRBD2 (6 bases). V was pared by 8 bases and J by 2 bases, with 13 bases between. Germline CDR1 and CDR2: MDHEN and SYDVKM. The CDR3 loop spans 13 amino acids. This chain's CDR3 is CASGTYPTYEQYF. In nucleotides, the CDR3 is TGTGCCAGCGGGACTTACCCCACCTACGAGCAGTACTTC.

The gene calls are TRBV3-1 and TRBJ2-7, with TRBD1 matching 8 bases. V shed 8 bases and J 2 bases; nucleotides not matched to a gene: 8. This CDR3 spans 14 amino acids. Germline CDR1 and CDR2: LGHDT and YNNKEL (reference sequence). The CDR3 nucleotides read TGTGCCAGCGGCTCGGGGACAGGCCCCTACGAGCAGTACTTC. Protein sequence: CASGSGTGPYEQYF.

The chain recombines TRBV10-3 with TRBJ2-7; the D gene is possibly TRBD1 (6 bases). The V end was cut by 4 bases, the J end by 5 bases, with 9 bases between. Looked up from germline, CDR1 is ENHRY and CDR2 is SYGVKD. This CDR3 has 12 residues. In DNA form, the CDR3 reads TGTGCCATCAGTGTAAACAGGGACGAGCAGTACTTC. Its translation: CAISVNRDEQYF.

This clonotype was detected once. The rearrangement uses TRBV10-3 and TRBJ2-3; no clear D. Germline V gene sequence: CDR1 ENHRY, CDR2 SYGVKD. CDR3 size: 14 residues. V lost 7 bases, J lost 7 bases, and 18 bases lay in between. CDR3 in amino acids: CAITPTGLPNTQYF. CDR3 DNA: TGTGCCATCACCCCCACTGGGTTGCCAAATACGCAGTATTTT.

V gene TRBV5-1 combines with J gene TRBJ2-2, with 7 bases matching TRBD1. The J segment lost 6 bases and the V segment lost 7 bases, leaving 6 bases of the junction unmatched. CDR3 size: 13 residues. The V gene's germline CDR1 is SGHRS and CDR2 YFSETQ. The CDR3 sequence is CASLQGPSGELFF. For the CDR3, the DNA is TGCGCCAGCTTACAGGGGCCTTCCGGGGAGCTGTTTTTT. Variable domain in full (rest from reference TRBV5-1 and TRBJ2-2): KAGVTQTPRYLIKTRGQQVTLSCSPISGHRSVSWYQQTPGQGLQFLFEYFSETQRNKGNFPGRFSGRQFSNSRSEMNVSTLELGDSALYLCASLQGPSGELFFGEGSRLTVL.

The CDR3, as DNA: TGTGCCAGCAGCTATGACAGGATCTACGAGCAGTACTTC. Protein sequence: CASSYDRIYEQYF. This chain links TRBV11-2 with TRBJ2-7; D might be TRBD1 (6 bases). Per the germline V gene, CDR1 is SGHAT and CDR2 is FQNNGV. V was shortened by 4 bases and J by 3 bases, with 10 bases between the two germline ends. This CDR3 region has 13 residues.